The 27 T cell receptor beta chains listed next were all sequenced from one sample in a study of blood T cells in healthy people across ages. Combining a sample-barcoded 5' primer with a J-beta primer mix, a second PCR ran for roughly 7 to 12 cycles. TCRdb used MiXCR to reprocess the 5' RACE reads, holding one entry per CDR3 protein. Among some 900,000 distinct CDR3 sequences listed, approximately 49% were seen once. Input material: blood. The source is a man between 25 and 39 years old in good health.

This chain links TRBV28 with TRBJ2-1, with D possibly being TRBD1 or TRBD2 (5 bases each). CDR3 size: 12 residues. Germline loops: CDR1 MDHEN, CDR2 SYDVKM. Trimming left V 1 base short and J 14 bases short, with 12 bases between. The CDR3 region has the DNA TGTGCCAGCAGTTTATTGAGGCAGGGAGAGTTCTTC. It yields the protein CASSLLRQGEFF. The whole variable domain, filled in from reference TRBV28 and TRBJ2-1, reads DVKVTQSSRYLVKRTGEKVFLECVQDMDHENMFWYRQDPGLGLRLIYFSYDVKMKEKGDIPEGYSVSREKKERFSLILESASTNQTSMYLCASSLLRQGEFFGPGTRLTVL.

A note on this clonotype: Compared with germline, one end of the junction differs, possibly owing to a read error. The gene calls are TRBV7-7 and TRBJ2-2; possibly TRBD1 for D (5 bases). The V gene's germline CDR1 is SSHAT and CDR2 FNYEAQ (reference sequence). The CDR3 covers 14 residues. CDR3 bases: TGTGCTAGCAACACAGAAGACAGCACCGGGGAGCTGTTTTTT. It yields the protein CASNTEDSTGELFF. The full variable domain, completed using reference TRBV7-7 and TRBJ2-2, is GAGVSQSPRYKVTKRGQDVTLRCDPISSHATLYWYQQALGQGPEFLTYFNYEAQPDKSGLPSDRFSAERPEGSISTLTIQRTEQRDSAMYRCASNTEDSTGELFFGEGSRLTVL.

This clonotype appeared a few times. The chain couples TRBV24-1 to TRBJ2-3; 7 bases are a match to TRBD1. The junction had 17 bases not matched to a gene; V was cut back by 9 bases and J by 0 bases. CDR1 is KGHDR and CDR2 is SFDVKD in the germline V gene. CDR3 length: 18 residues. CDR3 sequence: CATPVRDSRFFSTDTQYF. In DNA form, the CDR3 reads TGTGCCACCCCGGTCCGGGACAGTAGGTTCTTTAGCACAGATACGCAGTATTTT.

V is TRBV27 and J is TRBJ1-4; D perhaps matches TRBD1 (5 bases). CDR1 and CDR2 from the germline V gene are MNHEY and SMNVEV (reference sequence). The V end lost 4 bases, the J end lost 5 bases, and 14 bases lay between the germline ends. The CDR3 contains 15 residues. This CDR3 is CASSYDAGPNEKLFF. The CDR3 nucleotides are TGTGCCAGCAGTTACGACGCAGGGCCAAATGAAAAACTGTTTTTT.

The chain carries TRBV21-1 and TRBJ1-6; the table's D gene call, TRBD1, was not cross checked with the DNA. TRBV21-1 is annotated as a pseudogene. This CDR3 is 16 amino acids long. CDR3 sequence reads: CASSKVPTGHNSPLHF. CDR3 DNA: TGTGCCAGCAGCAAAGTTCCAACAGGGCACAATTCACCCCTCCACTTT.

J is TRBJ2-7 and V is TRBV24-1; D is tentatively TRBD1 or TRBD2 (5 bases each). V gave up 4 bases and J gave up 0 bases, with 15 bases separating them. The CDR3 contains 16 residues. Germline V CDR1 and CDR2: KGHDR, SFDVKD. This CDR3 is CATSDSRGLSSYEQYF. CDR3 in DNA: TGTGCCACCAGTGACTCGAGGGGTCTCAGCTCCTACGAGCAGTACTTC.

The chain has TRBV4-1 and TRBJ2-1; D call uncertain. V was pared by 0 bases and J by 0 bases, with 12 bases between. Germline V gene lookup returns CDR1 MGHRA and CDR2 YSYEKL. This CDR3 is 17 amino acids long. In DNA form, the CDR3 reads TGCGCCAGCAGCCAAGATACGTCTACCGCCTCCTACAATGAGCAGTTCTTC. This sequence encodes CASSQDTSTASYNEQFF.

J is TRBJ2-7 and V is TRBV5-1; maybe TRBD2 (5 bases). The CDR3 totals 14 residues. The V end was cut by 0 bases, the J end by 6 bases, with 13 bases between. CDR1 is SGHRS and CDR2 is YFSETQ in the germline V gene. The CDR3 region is CASSLDGLYCEQYF. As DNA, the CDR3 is TGCGCCAGCAGCTTGGATGGACTTTACTGCGAGCAGTACTTC.

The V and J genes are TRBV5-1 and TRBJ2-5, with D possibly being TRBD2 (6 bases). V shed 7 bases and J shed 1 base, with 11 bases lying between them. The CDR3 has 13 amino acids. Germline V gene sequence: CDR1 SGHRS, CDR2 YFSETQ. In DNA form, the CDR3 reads TGCGCCAGCCCGGGACTTGTCCAAGAGACCCAGTACTTC. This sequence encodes CASPGLVQETQYF. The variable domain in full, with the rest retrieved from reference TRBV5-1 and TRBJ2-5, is KAGVTQTPRYLIKTRGQQVTLSCSPISGHRSVSWYQQTPGQGLQFLFEYFSETQRNKGNFPGRFSGRQFSNSRSEMNVSTLELGDSALYLCASPGLVQETQYFGPGTRLLVL.

CDR3 in DNA: TGTGCCAGCAGCCAAGATCCAGGGACCCACTACGAGCAGTACTTC. Translating it yields CASSQDPGTHYEQYF. The J gene is TRBJ2-7, the V gene TRBV3-1; D is possibly TRBD1 or TRBD2 (5 bases each). CDR1 and CDR2 (germline): LGHDT, YNNKEL (reference sequence). The CDR3 is 15 residues long. V lost 0 bases and J lost 3, with 12 bases in between.

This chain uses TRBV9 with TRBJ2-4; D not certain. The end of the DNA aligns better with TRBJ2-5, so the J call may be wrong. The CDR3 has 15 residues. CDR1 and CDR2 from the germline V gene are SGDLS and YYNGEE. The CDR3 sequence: CASSVGSRDQETQYF. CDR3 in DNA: TGTGCCAGCAGCGTAGGATCCAGAGACCAAGAGACCCAGTACTTC.

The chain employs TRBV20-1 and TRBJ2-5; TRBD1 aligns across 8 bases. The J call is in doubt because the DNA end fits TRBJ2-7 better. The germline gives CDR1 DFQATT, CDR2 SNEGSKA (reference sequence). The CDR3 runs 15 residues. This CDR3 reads CSARGETGVPYEQYF. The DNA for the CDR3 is TGCAGTGCTAGAGGGGAGACAGGGGTCCCCTACGAGCAGTACTTC.

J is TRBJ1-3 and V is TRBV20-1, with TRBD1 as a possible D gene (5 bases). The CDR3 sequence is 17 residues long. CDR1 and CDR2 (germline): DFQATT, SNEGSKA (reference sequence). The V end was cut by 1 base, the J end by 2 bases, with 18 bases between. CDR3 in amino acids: CSARVVSGLGAGNTIYF. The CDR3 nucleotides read TGCAGTGCTAGAGTCGTTTCAGGCCTGGGGGCTGGAAACACCATATATTTT.

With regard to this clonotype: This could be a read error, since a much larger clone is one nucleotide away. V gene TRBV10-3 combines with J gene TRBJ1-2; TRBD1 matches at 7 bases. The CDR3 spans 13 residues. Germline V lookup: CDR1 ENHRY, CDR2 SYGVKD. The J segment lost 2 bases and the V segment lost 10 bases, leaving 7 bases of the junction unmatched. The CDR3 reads CATSPGQNYGYTF. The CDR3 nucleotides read TGTGCCACCAGCCCGGGACAGAACTATGGCTACACCTTC.

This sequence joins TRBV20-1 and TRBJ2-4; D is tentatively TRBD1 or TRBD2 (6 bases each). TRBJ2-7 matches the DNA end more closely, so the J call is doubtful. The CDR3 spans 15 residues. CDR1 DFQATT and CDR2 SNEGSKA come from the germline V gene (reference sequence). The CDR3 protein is CSAGGGATSLYEQYF. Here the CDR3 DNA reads TGCAGTGCTGGGGGCGGGGCAACATCCCTTTACGAGCAGTACTTC.

For the CDR3, the DNA is TGCAGTGCGCCGAAGGAGGGTTACGAGCAGTACTTC. It yields the protein CSAPKEGYEQYF. V usage is TRBV20-1 and J usage is TRBJ2-7, with D perhaps matching TRBD2 (6 bases). Trimming removed 6 bases from V and 4 bases from J, with 13 bases in between. The CDR3 is 12 amino acids. Germline CDR1 and CDR2: DFQATT and SNEGSKA (reference sequence).

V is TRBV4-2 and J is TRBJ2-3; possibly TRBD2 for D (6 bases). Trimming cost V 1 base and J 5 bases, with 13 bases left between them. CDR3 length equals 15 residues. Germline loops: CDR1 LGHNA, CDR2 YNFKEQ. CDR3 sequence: CASSQGGLDRDTQYF. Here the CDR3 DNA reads TGTGCCAGCAGCCAAGGGGGACTGGACCGAGATACGCAGTATTTT.

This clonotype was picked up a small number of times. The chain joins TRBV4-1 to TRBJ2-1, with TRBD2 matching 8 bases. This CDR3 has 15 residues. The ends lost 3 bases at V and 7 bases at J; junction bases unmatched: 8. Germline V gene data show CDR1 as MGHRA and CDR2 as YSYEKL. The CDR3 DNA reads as TGCGCCAGCAGCCACAGAGCGGGGGCAGGGAATGAGCAGTTCTTC. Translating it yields CASSHRAGAGNEQFF.

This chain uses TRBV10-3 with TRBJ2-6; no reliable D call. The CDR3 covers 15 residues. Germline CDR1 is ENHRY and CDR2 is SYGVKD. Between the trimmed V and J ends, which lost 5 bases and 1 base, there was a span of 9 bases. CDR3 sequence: CAISPGVSGANVLTF. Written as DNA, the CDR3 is TGTGCCATCAGTCCTGGGGTTTCTGGGGCCAACGTCCTGACTTTC.

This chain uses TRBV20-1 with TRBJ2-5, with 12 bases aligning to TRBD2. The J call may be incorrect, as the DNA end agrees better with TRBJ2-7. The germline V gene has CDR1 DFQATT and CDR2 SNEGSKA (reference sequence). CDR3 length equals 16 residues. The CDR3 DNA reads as TGCAGTGCTAGAGATGCCCTAGCGGGGGGGTTATACGAGCAGTACTTC. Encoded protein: CSARDALAGGLYEQYF.

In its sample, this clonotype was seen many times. DNA for the CDR3: TGCAGCGTTGAACCGACACAGTATTCAGGTGGCTACACCTTC. It specifies CSVEPTQYSGGYTF. The rearrangement uses TRBV29-1 and TRBJ1-2; D ambiguous. This CDR3 spans 14 amino acids. From germline, CDR1 is SQVTM and CDR2 ANQGSEA. V was pared by 2 bases and J by 7 bases, with 17 bases between. Full variable domain (remainder filled in from reference TRBV29-1 and TRBJ1-2): SAVISQKPSRDICQRGTSLTIQCQVDSQVTMMFWYRQQPGQSLTLIATANQGSEATYESGFVIDKFPISRPNLTFSTLTVSNMSPEDSSIYLCSVEPTQYSGGYTFGSGTRLTVV.

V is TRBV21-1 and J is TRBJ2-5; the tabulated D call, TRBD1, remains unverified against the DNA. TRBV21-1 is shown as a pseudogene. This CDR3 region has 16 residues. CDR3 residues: CASSKGFQGTLETQYF. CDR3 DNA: TGTGCCAGCAGCAAAGGATTCCAGGGGACGTTGGAGACCCAGTACTTC.

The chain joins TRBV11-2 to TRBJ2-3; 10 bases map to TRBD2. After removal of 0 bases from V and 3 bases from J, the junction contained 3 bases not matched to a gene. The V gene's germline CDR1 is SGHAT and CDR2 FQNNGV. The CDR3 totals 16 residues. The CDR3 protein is CASSLEAGGLTDTQYF. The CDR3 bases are TGTGCCAGCAGCTTAGAAGCGGGGGGGCTTACAGATACGCAGTATTTT.

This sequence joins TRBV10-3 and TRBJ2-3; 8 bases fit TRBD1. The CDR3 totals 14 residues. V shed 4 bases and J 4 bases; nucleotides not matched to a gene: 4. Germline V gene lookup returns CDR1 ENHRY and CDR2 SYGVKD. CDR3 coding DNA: TGTGCCATCAGTGTGGACAGGGCCCCAGATACGCAGTATTTT. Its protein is CAISVDRAPDTQYF.

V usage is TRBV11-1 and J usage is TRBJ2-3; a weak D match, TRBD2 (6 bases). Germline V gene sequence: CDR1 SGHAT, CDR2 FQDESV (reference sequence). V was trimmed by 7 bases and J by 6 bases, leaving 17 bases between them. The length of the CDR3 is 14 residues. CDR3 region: CASNQGLLVDTQYF. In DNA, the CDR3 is TGTGCCAGCAACCAGGGACTGTTGGTGGATACGCAGTATTTT.

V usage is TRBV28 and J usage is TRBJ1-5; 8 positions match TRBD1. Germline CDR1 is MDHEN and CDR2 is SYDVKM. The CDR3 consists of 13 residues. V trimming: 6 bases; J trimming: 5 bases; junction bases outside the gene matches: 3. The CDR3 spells CASRGDRYQPQHF. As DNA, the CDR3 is TGTGCCAGCAGGGGGGACAGGTATCAGCCCCAGCATTTT.

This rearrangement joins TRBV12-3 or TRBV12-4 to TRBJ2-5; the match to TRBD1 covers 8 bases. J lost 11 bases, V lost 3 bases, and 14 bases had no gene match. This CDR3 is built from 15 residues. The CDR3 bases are TGTGCCAGCAGTTTGTTGCAGGGGGCAGTGTATGAGCAGTACTTC. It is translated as CASSLLQGAVYEQYF.